These 10 T cell receptor beta chains originate from one sample sequenced in a study of blood T cells in healthy people across ages. It was with a sample-barcoded 5' primer and a J-beta primer mix that a second PCR of roughly 7 to 12 cycles was run. Using its own MiXCR run on the 5' RACE reads, TCRdb lists one record per CDR3 protein. This repertoire shows fewer than 1,000,000 distinct CDR3 sequences, roughly 44% found once; its top ten account for nearly 20%. The sequenced sample was blood. Receptors originate from a man aged 55 to 70 in good health.

The chain joins TRBV6-4 to TRBJ2-3; TRBD2 agrees at 11 bases. V trimming: 2 bases; J trimming: 1 base; junction bases outside the gene matches: 5. This CDR3 has 17 residues. The germline gives CDR1 MRHNA, CDR2 SNTAGT. The CDR3 nucleotides read TGTGCCAGCAGTGACACTCCGACTAGCGGGGGCACAGATACGCAGTATTTT. This gives the protein CASSDTPTSGGTDTQYF.

V usage is TRBV29-1 and J usage is TRBJ2-4, with D perhaps matching TRBD1 or TRBD2 (6 bases each). CDR3 length: 15 amino acids. The germline V gene encodes CDR1 SQVTM and CDR2 ANQGSEA. Trimming left V 3 bases short and J 3 bases short, with 15 bases between. CDR3 sequence reads: CSVEVGGLGKNIQYF. CDR3 nucleotides: TGCAGCGTTGAGGTGGGGGGCTTGGGCAAAAACATTCAGTACTTC.

The chain links TRBV5-1 to TRBJ2-1, with 9 bases aligning to TRBD1. V was pared by 5 bases and J by 7 bases, with 13 bases of the junction left unmatched. The germline V gene encodes CDR1 SGHRS and CDR2 YFSETQ. This CDR3 is built from 16 residues. DNA for the CDR3: TGCGCCAGCAGTTTAGGGCCGATGGGACAGGGAAATGAGCAGTTCTTC. This translates into CASSLGPMGQGNEQFF. The entire variable domain, with the rest obtained from reference TRBV5-1 and TRBJ2-1, is as follows: KAGVTQTPRYLIKTRGQQVTLSCSPISGHRSVSWYQQTPGQGLQFLFEYFSETQRNKGNFPGRFSGRQFSNSRSEMNVSTLELGDSALYLCASSLGPMGQGNEQFFGPGTRLTVL.

This clonotype was recorded many times. The chain has TRBV5-8 and TRBJ2-3, with D perhaps TRBD2 (5 bases). CDR3 size: 15 residues. Between the trimmed V and J ends, which lost 4 bases and 1 base, there was a span of 13 bases. Germline lookup yields CDR1 SGHTS and CDR2 YDEGEE. CDR3 sequence: CASSPGGLGTDTQYF. CDR3 coding DNA: TGTGCCAGCAGCCCTGGAGGCCTTGGCACAGATACGCAGTATTTT.

The chain combines TRBV15 with TRBJ2-7, with 9 bases fitting TRBD2. From germline, CDR1 is LNHNV and CDR2 YYDKDF (reference sequence). V trimming: 1 base; J trimming: 3 bases; junction bases outside the gene matches: 4. CDR3 length: 15 amino acids. The CDR3 sequence: CATSRVAGDFYEQYF. The CDR3 nucleotides are TGTGCCACCAGCAGAGTAGCGGGGGATTTCTACGAGCAGTACTTC.

This clonotype has more than one count but fewer than ten. The chain joins TRBV12-3 or TRBV12-4 to TRBJ1-2; D perhaps matches TRBD1 (5 bases). This CDR3 contains 17 residues. Between the trimmed V and J ends, which lost 0 bases and 2 bases, there was a span of 16 bases. CDR3 residues: CASSLAIQALGNYGYTF. DNA for the CDR3: TGTGCCAGCAGTTTAGCCATACAGGCCCTAGGGAACTATGGCTACACCTTC.

This clonotype was seen only a few times. V gene TRBV29-1 combines with J gene TRBJ1-4, with D unresolved. V gave up 5 bases and J gave up 5 bases, with 6 bases separating them. The CDR3 consists of 11 residues. Per germline, CDR1 SQVTM and CDR2 ANQGSEA. Here the CDR3 reads CSVLGNEKLFF. The CDR3 DNA is TGCAGCGTTCTTGGGAATGAAAAACTGTTTTTT.

This clonotype showed up many times. The rearrangement links TRBV3-1 to TRBJ2-7; the D gene is possibly TRBD1 (6 bases). The CDR3 sequence is 12 residues long. V was trimmed by 4 bases and J by 2 bases, leaving 6 bases between them. Germline values: CDR1 LGHDT, CDR2 YNNKEL (reference sequence). CDR3 amino acids: CASSRDTYEQYF. The CDR3 DNA reads TGTGCCAGCAGCCGGGACACCTACGAGCAGTACTTC.

The chain recombines TRBV5-6 with TRBJ2-1; the D is unclear. Germline V gene lookup returns CDR1 SGHDT and CDR2 YYEEEE. Trimming stripped 5 bases from V and 6 bases from J, with 9 bases between. The CDR3 contains 12 residues. CDR3 in DNA: TGTGCCAGCAGGATTGGTAGCAATGAGCAGTTCTTC. The encoded protein is CASRIGSNEQFF.

This clonotype has more than one count but fewer than ten. This rearrangement joins TRBV6-2 or TRBV6-3 to TRBJ2-5; no clear D gene. V was pared by 4 bases and J by 2 bases, with 11 bases between. The germline V gene has CDR1 MNHEY and CDR2 SVGEGT. The CDR3 is made up of 14 amino acids. The CDR3 DNA is TGTGCCAGCAGTTCCCCCGCTATTCAAGAGACCCAGTACTTC. Translated, it gives CASSSPAIQETQYF.